This passage covers 13 T cell receptor beta chains from one sample sequenced in a study of T cell responses to AZD1222 COVID-19 vaccine. TCRdb's table, derived via immunoSEQ multiplex PCR, lists solely in-frame clones and lacks some. Here the sample spans fewer than 85,000 clones, around nine tenths being singletons. Source: peripheral blood, taken 28 days after the second AZD1222 dose. The receptors were gathered from an adult who received the AZD1222 COVID-19 vaccine.

V usage is TRBV11-2 and J usage is TRBJ1-1, with D unresolved. Per germline, CDR1 SGHAT and CDR2 FQNNGV. Between the trimmed V and J ends, which lost 3 bases and 4 bases, there was a span of 12 bases. The CDR3 has 14 amino acids. The CDR3: CASSFAVPVTEAFF. CDR3 coding DNA: TGTGCCAGCAGCTTCGCGGTTCCCGTCACTGAAGCTTTCTTT.

The genes are TRBV12-3 or TRBV12-4 and TRBJ2-3; D unclear. The CDR3 runs to 11 residues. Trimming removed 6 bases at V and 5 bases at J, with 6 bases between. CDR3 sequence (DNA): TGTGCCAGCAGCCGAGAAGATACGCAGTATTTT. Translation gives CASSREDTQYF.

This clone occurred a few times. The chain has TRBV5-1 and TRBJ1-3; 8 bases are a match to TRBD1. Trimming cost V 3 bases and J 0 bases; bases outside gene matches: 11. The CDR3 covers 18 residues. The germline gives CDR1 SGHRS, CDR2 YFSETQ. Written as DNA, the CDR3 is TGCGCCAGCAGCTCGGACAGGGCCTCGACTCCCTCTGGAAACACCATATATTTT. Encoded protein: CASSSDRASTPSGNTIYF.

The chain employs TRBV6-2 or TRBV6-3 and TRBJ1-1; the D gene is possibly TRBD1 (5 bases). Germline V lookup: CDR1 MNHEY, CDR2 SVGEGT. The CDR3 extends over 17 amino acids. V lost 2 bases, J lost 1 base, and 17 bases lay in between. CDR3 DNA sequence: TGTGCCAGCAGTTACCCCCGACAGAACCCAACGAACACTGAAGCTTTCTTT. It specifies CASSYPRQNPTNTEAFF.

The chain recombines TRBV5-4 with TRBJ2-7; D may be TRBD1 (6 bases). The CDR3 has 14 residues. The V and J ends lost 5 bases and 3 bases respectively, with 15 bases between them. CDR1 is SGHNT, CDR2 YYREEE, per germline (reference sequence). This CDR3 is CASSQGGLIYEQYF. In nucleotides, the CDR3 is TGTGCCAGCAGTCAAGGGGGTCTAATCTACGAGCAGTACTTC.

The chain links TRBV3-1 (or the pseudogene TRBV3-2) to TRBJ1-3, with D unresolved. The CDR3 is made up of 17 amino acids. The germline V and J ends were trimmed by 6 bases and 0 bases, with 18 bases remaining between them. From germline, CDR1 is LGHDT and CDR2 YNNKEL (reference sequence). The CDR3 sequence is CASSDSWPRSSGNTIYF. CDR3 sequence (DNA): TGTGCCAGCAGTGATAGTTGGCCCCGCTCCTCTGGAAACACCATATATTTT.

This chain uses TRBV6-4 with TRBJ1-3; D unresolved. V lost 6 bases and J 0 bases, leaving 12 bases between the germline ends. CDR1 is MRHNA and CDR2 is SNTAGT in the germline V gene. The CDR3 loop spans 15 amino acids. CDR3 DNA sequence: TGTGCCAGCAGGCCCACCCCTGACTCTGGAAACACCATATATTTT. The encoded protein is CASRPTPDSGNTIYF.

The CDR3 loop reads CASSQGPGYTF. CDR3 DNA sequence: TGTGCCAGCAGCCAGGGTCCTGGCTACACCTTC. This rearrangement joins TRBV12-3 or TRBV12-4 to TRBJ1-2, with D possibly TRBD1 on 5 matching bases. There are 11 residues in the CDR3. V lost 6 bases to trimming and J lost 7 bases, with 9 bases between them.

This CDR3 is CASSSAGRTEAFF. CDR3 nucleotides: TGTGCCAGTAGTTCGGCAGGGCGGACTGAAGCTTTCTTT. The chain couples TRBV19 to TRBJ1-1, with D maybe TRBD1 (5 bases). The CDR3 totals 13 residues. The germline V gene encodes CDR1 LNHDA and CDR2 SQIVND (reference sequence). Trimming stripped 5 bases from V and 5 bases from J, with 12 bases between.

This chain links TRBV16 with TRBJ2-3; D gene uncertain. The CDR3 contains 15 residues. CDR1 is KGHSY, CDR2 FQNENV, per germline. Trimming stripped 4 bases from V and 4 bases from J, with 15 bases between. CDR3 loop: CASSLPGRTSDTQYF. In DNA form, the CDR3 reads TGTGCCAGCAGCCTCCCGGGCCGCACTTCAGATACGCAGTATTTT.

The genes are TRBV5-1 and TRBJ2-5, with D unclear. Germline CDR1 and CDR2: SGHRS and YFSETQ. V was clipped by 1 base and J by 1 base, with 8 bases between them. The CDR3 is made up of 14 amino acids. The CDR3 bases are TGCGCCAGCAGCTTGAAGGATCTCCAAGAGACCCAGTACTTC. Its translation is CASSLKDLQETQYF. The full variable domain, rest sourced from reference TRBV5-1 and TRBJ2-5, is KAGVTQTPRYLIKTRGQQVTLSCSPISGHRSVSWYQQTPGQGLQFLFEYFSETQRNKGNFPGRFSGRQFSNSRSEMNVSTLELGDSALYLCASSLKDLQETQYFGPGTRLLVL.

This rearrangement joins TRBV27 to TRBJ2-2, with 9 bases that match TRBD1. The germline gives CDR1 MNHEY, CDR2 SMNVEV (reference sequence). The V gene end was trimmed by 7 bases and the J gene end by 6 bases; junction bases not matched to a gene: 3. The CDR3 has 13 amino acids. The CDR3 DNA is TGTGCCAGCAATAGACAGGGGGCCGGGGAGCTGTTTTTT. This encodes CASNRQGAGELFF.

The chain carries TRBV5-1 and TRBJ1-1; D remains unclear. Germline V gene data show CDR1 as SGHRS and CDR2 as YFSETQ. This CDR3 comprises 17 residues. Between the trimmed V and J ends, which lost 0 bases and 5 bases, there was a span of 20 bases. The CDR3 nucleotides read TGCGCCAGCAGCTTGGTGTTGGGAACAGCCGCACTTACTGAAGCTTTCTTT. This sequence encodes CASSLVLGTAALTEAFF.